These 27 T cell receptor beta chains were all obtained from the same sample, sequenced in a study of blood T cell repertoires in COVID-19. Generated by immunoSEQ multiplex PCR, the TCRdb table keeps only in-frame clones and is missing some. The sample yields approximately 13,000 clones, about 79% seen once. The specimen sequenced was peripheral blood. The receptors originated from a woman aged 45 to 65 with active or convalescent COVID-19.

The count of this clone is one. The rearrangement joins TRBV28 to TRBJ1-1, with TRBD1 matching 9 bases. The length of the CDR3 is 15 residues. Germline trimming cut 4 bases from V and 3 bases from J; bases unmatched to any gene: 6. Germline-derived CDR1 and CDR2 are MDHEN and SYDVKM. The CDR3 region is CASSYRDRVDTEAFF. The CDR3 nucleotides are TGTGCCAGCAGTTACCGGGACAGGGTTGACACTGAAGCTTTCTTT. Full variable domain (outside the CDR3, taken from reference TRBV28 and TRBJ1-1): DVKVTQSSRYLVKRTGEKVFLECVQDMDHENMFWYRQDPGLGLRLIYFSYDVKMKEKGDIPEGYSVSREKKERFSLILESASTNQTSMYLCASSYRDRVDTEAFFGQGTRLTVV.

V gene TRBV28 combines with J gene TRBJ2-2; maybe TRBD2 (5 bases). V was cut by 4 bases and J by 7 bases, with 7 bases left in between. CDR3 size: 12 residues. In germline, CDR1 is MDHEN, CDR2 SYDVKM. The CDR3 DNA is TGTGCCAGCAGTTCCGGGGACGGGGAGCTGTTTTTT. It is translated as CASSSGDGELFF.

This rearrangement joins TRBV19 to TRBJ2-3, with D maybe TRBD1 (6 bases). Germline V gene lookup returns CDR1 LNHDA and CDR2 SQIVND (reference sequence). The CDR3 sequence is 15 residues long. The germline V and J ends were trimmed by 3 bases and 4 bases, with 14 bases remaining between them. CDR3 nucleotide sequence: TGTGCCAGTAGTATCAACCCAGGGGTCGCAGATACGCAGTATTTT. Its protein product is CASSINPGVADTQYF.

V is TRBV6-4 and J is TRBJ2-3; TRBD2 aligns across 8 bases. Germline V gene sequence: CDR1 MRHNA, CDR2 SNTAGT. The CDR3 is made up of 15 amino acids. J lost 3 bases, V lost 2 bases, and 4 bases had no gene match. This CDR3 reads CASSDGSGSTDTQYF. In nucleotides, the CDR3 is TGTGCCAGCAGTGACGGCAGCGGGAGTACAGATACGCAGTATTTT.

The V gene is TRBV6-4, the J gene TRBJ2-1; D is uncertain. Trimming cost V 7 bases and J 5 bases, with 15 bases left between them. The length of the CDR3 is 14 residues. Germline V CDR1 and CDR2: MRHNA, SNTAGT. This CDR3 reads CASTEKTLHNEQFF. CDR3 nucleotides: TGTGCCAGCACCGAGAAGACTCTACACAATGAGCAGTTCTTC.

Written as DNA, the CDR3 is TGTGCCAGCACCCCCGAGGCTTCTAACTATGGCTACACCTTC. This encodes CASTPEASNYGYTF. The rearrangement joins TRBV28 to TRBJ1-2; the D is unclear. V gave up 7 bases and J gave up 0 bases, with 12 bases separating them. The CDR3 length is 14 residues. Germline V CDR1 and CDR2: MDHEN, SYDVKM.

The chain couples TRBV7-9 to TRBJ2-7, with 8 nucleotides matching TRBD2. Losses at the gene ends were 8 bases for V and 3 bases for J; bases not matched to a gene: 6. The CDR3 is made up of 13 amino acids. Per the germline V gene, CDR1 is SEHNR and CDR2 is FQNEAQ (reference sequence). CDR3 DNA: TGTGCCAGCGGCATAGCGGGACTCTACGAGCAGTACTTC. This sequence encodes CASGIAGLYEQYF.

The J gene is TRBJ2-1, the V gene TRBV18; a weak D match, TRBD1 (5 bases). CDR1 and CDR2 (germline): KGHSH, LQKENI. The length of the CDR3 is 16 residues. The V and J ends lost 0 bases and 4 bases respectively, with 13 bases between them. CDR3 in amino acids: CASSPPFDRVYNEQFF. CDR3 sequence (DNA): TGTGCCAGCTCACCACCGTTTGACAGAGTTTACAATGAGCAGTTCTTC. Full variable domain (remainder filled in from reference TRBV18 and TRBJ2-1): NAGVMQNPRHLVRRRGQEARLRCSPMKGHSHVYWYRQLPEEGLKFMVYLQKENIIDESGMPKERFSAEFPKEGPSILRIQQVVRGDSAAYFCASSPPFDRVYNEQFFGPGTRLTVL.

The V gene is TRBV10-3, the J gene TRBJ2-3, with 7 bases fitting TRBD1. Germline V lookup: CDR1 ENHRY, CDR2 SYGVKD. The CDR3 is made up of 15 amino acids. The V gene end was trimmed by 2 bases and the J gene end by 1 base; junction bases not matched to a gene: 3. The CDR3 loop reads CAISERQGGTDTQYF. Here the CDR3 DNA reads TGTGCCATCAGTGAGAGACAGGGTGGCACAGATACGCAGTATTTT.

The rearrangement links TRBV29-1 to TRBJ2-2, with 7 bases lining up with TRBD1. Trimming at V came to 5 bases and at J to 4 bases, leaving 4 bases not matched to a gene. The germline CDR1 and CDR2 sequences are SQVTM and ANQGSEA. CDR3 length equals 13 residues. The CDR3 DNA is TGCAGCGTTTCCAGGGGGACCACCGGGGAGCTGTTTTTT. This encodes CSVSRGTTGELFF.

The V call is TRBV6-2 or TRBV6-3, the J call TRBJ2-7; the match to TRBD2 covers 11 bases. The CDR3 is 17 amino acids. With 5 bases clipped from V and 1 base from J, the junction kept 10 bases outside the gene matches. Germline V gene sequence: CDR1 MNHEY, CDR2 SVGEGT. The CDR3 sequence is CASSPAPPSGRSYEQYF. The CDR3 DNA follows: TGTGCCAGCAGTCCCGCCCCTCCTAGCGGGAGGTCCTACGAGCAGTACTTC.

The CDR3 is CASSQLAGGLNSYNEQFF. The CDR3 DNA sequence: TGTGCCAGCAGTCAACTAGCGGGAGGGCTGAATTCCTACAATGAGCAGTTCTTC. The chain uses TRBV6-6 and TRBJ2-1, with 13 bases identical to TRBD2. The CDR3 has 18 amino acids. Germline lookup yields CDR1 MNHNY and CDR2 SVGAGI (reference sequence). V dropped 5 bases and J dropped 1; count of bases not matched to a gene: 8.

V is TRBV28 and J is TRBJ2-7; TRBD2 matches 7 bases. This CDR3 contains 15 residues. With 1 base clipped from V and 7 bases from J, the junction kept 10 bases outside the gene matches. Germline V CDR1 and CDR2: MDHEN, SYDVKM. This CDR3 reads CASSLSVAGPWEQYF. CDR3 DNA sequence: TGTGCCAGCAGTTTATCAGTAGCGGGTCCCTGGGAGCAGTACTTC.

In this sample, this clone turned up a few times. The gene calls are TRBV28 and TRBJ1-1; D not resolved. This CDR3 has 14 amino acids. Trimming stripped 3 bases from V and 8 bases from J, with 16 bases between. CDR1 MDHEN and CDR2 SYDVKM come from the germline V gene. Here the CDR3 DNA reads TGTGCCAGCAGTTTTCCCCGGGGTTCATGGGAAGCTTTCTTT. Amino acid sequence: CASSFPRGSWEAFF.

V gene TRBV19 combines with J gene TRBJ2-3; D ambiguous. V was trimmed by 5 bases and J by 2 bases, leaving 17 bases between them. CDR3 size: 16 residues. Looked up from germline, CDR1 is LNHDA and CDR2 is SQIVND (reference sequence). The CDR3 loop reads CASSSYSGSFTDTQYF. For the CDR3, the DNA is TGTGCCAGTAGTTCGTACAGTGGTTCCTTCACAGATACGCAGTATTTT.

The chain links TRBV4-1 to TRBJ2-1, with 9 bases lining up with TRBD2. This CDR3 comprises 17 residues. The V gene end was trimmed by 4 bases and the J gene end by 9 bases; junction bases not matched to a gene: 16. The V gene's germline CDR1 is MGHRA and CDR2 YSYEKL. The CDR3 loop is CASSPGSAGGRRGEQFF. The CDR3 nucleotides are TGCGCCAGCAGCCCTGGTTCGGCGGGAGGGCGTAGGGGTGAGCAGTTCTTC.

This clone was counted once. The chain combines TRBV9 with TRBJ2-3; D might be TRBD2 (6 bases). V shed 4 bases and J shed 2 bases, with 8 bases lying between them. Germline V lookup: CDR1 SGDLS, CDR2 YYNGEE. The CDR3 sequence is 13 residues long. The CDR3 DNA follows: TGTGCCAGCAGCCGCGGGAACACAGATACGCAGTATTTT. Translation: CASSRGNTDTQYF.

J is TRBJ1-6 and V is TRBV19, with no clear D. Per the germline V gene, CDR1 is LNHDA and CDR2 is SQIVND (reference sequence). There are 14 residues in the CDR3. Trimming removed 3 bases from V and 1 base from J, with 4 bases in between. The CDR3 DNA follows: TGTGCCAGTAGTATTCGGTCCTATAATTCACCCCTCCACTTT. It yields the protein CASSIRSYNSPLHF.

The V and J genes are TRBV29-1 and TRBJ2-6, with 9 nucleotides matching TRBD1. The ends lost 6 bases at V and 2 bases at J; junction bases unmatched: 5. CDR1 SQVTM and CDR2 ANQGSEA come from the germline V gene. CDR3 length equals 15 residues. CDR3 loop: CSVEQGATGANVLTF. CDR3 bases: TGCAGCGTGGAACAGGGGGCTACTGGGGCCAACGTCCTGACTTTC.

This chain's CDR3 is CASSQPPGTSGRTDYEQYF. The CDR3 DNA is TGTGCCAGCAGCCAACCACCCGGGACTAGCGGGAGGACGGACTACGAGCAGTACTTC. J is TRBJ2-7 and V is TRBV7-9; the match to TRBD2 covers 15 bases. Germline V lookup: CDR1 SEHNR, CDR2 FQNEAQ (reference sequence). The CDR3 contains 19 residues. V gave up 5 bases and J gave up 3 bases; unmatched junction bases: 14.

V usage is TRBV6-4 and J usage is TRBJ2-1, with 13 bases matching TRBD2. V shed 6 bases and J 5 bases; nucleotides not matched to a gene: 1. Germline V lookup: CDR1 MRHNA, CDR2 SNTAGT. The CDR3 is made up of 14 amino acids. DNA of the CDR3: TGTGCCAGCAGCACTAGCGGGGGGGACAATGAGCAGTTCTTC. Protein product: CASSTSGGDNEQFF.

The gene calls are TRBV6-5 and TRBJ1-4; 8 nucleotides line up with TRBD1. CDR3 length equals 15 residues. V was pared by 6 bases and J by 6 bases, with 9 bases of the junction left unmatched. From germline, CDR1 is MNHEY and CDR2 SVGAGI. CDR3 sequence (DNA): TGTGCCAGCAGGATGACAGGGGCAGAGGATGAAAAACTGTTTTTT. Residues: CASRMTGAEDEKLFF.

The chain carries TRBV5-6 and TRBJ2-1, with 8 bases matching TRBD1. This CDR3 spans 16 amino acids. Germline V gene sequence: CDR1 SGHDT, CDR2 YYEEEE. V shed 0 bases and J 6 bases; nucleotides not matched to a gene: 8. CDR3 region: CASSLAGQGQANEQFF. The CDR3 coding sequence is TGTGCCAGCAGCTTGGCCGGACAGGGTCAAGCCAATGAGCAGTTCTTC.

This chain connects TRBV24-1 to TRBJ2-7, with 9 bases fitting TRBD1. Germline loops: CDR1 KGHDR, CDR2 SFDVKD. The CDR3 runs to 13 residues. Trimming cost V 8 bases and J 2 bases; bases outside gene matches: 3. The CDR3 sequence: CATTGQGTYEQYF. The DNA for the CDR3 is TGTGCCACCACAGGACAGGGGACCTACGAGCAGTACTTC.

The chain combines TRBV2 with TRBJ2-7, with 11 bases that match TRBD2. Germline V CDR1 and CDR2: SNHLY, FYNNEI. The V gene end was trimmed by 6 bases and the J gene end by 2 bases; junction bases not matched to a gene: 6. This CDR3 contains 15 residues. The DNA for the CDR3 is TGTGCCAGCAGGCCAAGTAGCGGGAGGGCCTACGAGCAGTACTTC. This sequence encodes CASRPSSGRAYEQYF.

The rearrangement links TRBV2 to TRBJ2-7, with D possibly matching TRBD1 (5 bases). This CDR3 is built from 15 residues. Trimming shortened V by 5 bases and J by 3 bases, and 17 bases separated the two germline ends. Germline CDR1 SNHLY, CDR2 FYNNEI. For the CDR3, the DNA is TGTGCCAGCAGTCAACCTCAGGGATTCCGCTACGAGCAGTACTTC. Translating it yields CASSQPQGFRYEQYF. The full variable domain, rest sourced from reference TRBV2 and TRBJ2-7, is EPEVTQTPSHQVTQMGQEVILRCVPISNHLYFYWYRQILGQKVEFLVSFYNNEISEKSEIFDDQFSVERPDGSNFTLKIRSTKLEDSAMYFCASSQPQGFRYEQYFGPGTRLTVT.

This chain links TRBV19 with TRBJ1-2; 8 positions match TRBD1. After removal of 8 bases from V and 2 bases from J, the junction contained 4 bases not matched to a gene. CDR1 is LNHDA and CDR2 is SQIVND in the germline V gene (reference sequence). This CDR3 comprises 13 residues. The CDR3 reads CASHRQGNYGYTF. The CDR3 nucleotides are TGTGCCAGTCATCGACAGGGGAACTATGGCTACACCTTC.